The clone carrying this T cell receptor (beta chain) was observed once. The table came from immunoSEQ multiplex PCR; TCRdb's copy has only in-frame clones and leaves some out. The data hold over 100,000 clones, with 70% to 90% observed a single time. The record originates from a study of cytotoxic CD8 clonotypes in ibrutinib-treated CLL. This CDR3 contains 15 residues. CDR1 is MDHEN, CDR2 SYDVKM, per germline. Between the trimmed V and J ends, which lost 7 bases and 1 base, there was a span of 11 bases. The material sequenced was PBMCs, taken after 24 months of ibrutinib treatment. The sequence was collected from a human donor with chronic lymphocytic leukemia. The J gene is TRBJ2-6, the V gene TRBV28; D is possibly TRBD2 (5 bases). The CDR3, as DNA: TGTGCCAGCAAGAGGGTTTCGTCTGGGGCCAACGTCCTGACTTTC. As protein: CASKRVSSGANVLTF.